These T cell receptor beta chains were read from a single sample in a study of Ad26.COV2.S vaccination and SARS-CoV-2 variants. Data came from immunoSEQ multiplex PCR; TCRdb stores just in-frame clones and leaves some out. The data hold roughly 700,000 clones, with roughly 90% observed a single time. The sequences come from peripheral blood, collected in a trial of Ad26.COV2.S vaccine versus placebo. The origin of the receptors is a person aged 18-65 years who received the Ad26.COV2.S COVID-19 vaccine or a placebo. Both conserved end residues are part of each CDR3. The D gene is left open where the match is weak. Not all rows give a size; the values are once, few, many and, for expanded clones, a class.

clone_size: .
d_call: .
v_call: TRBV7-9
j_call: TRBJ1-2
cdr3_nt: TGTGCCAGCAGCACCTTTACCCTCAGGGAGAGAGCCTATGGCTACACCTTC
cdr3_aa: CASSTFTLRERAYGYTF

clone_size: .
d_call: TRBD2
v_call: TRBV5-4
j_call: TRBJ2-1
cdr3_nt: TGTGCCAGCAGCCCAGGGCTAGCGGCTAATGAGCAGTTCTTC
cdr3_aa: CASSPGLAANEQFF

clone_size: once
d_call: .
v_call: TRBV27
j_call: TRBJ2-3
cdr3_nt: TGTGCCAGCAGTTGGGCCGAGGGCCGCACAGATACGCAGTATTTT
cdr3_aa: CASSWAEGRTDTQYF

clone_size: .
d_call: TRBD1
v_call: TRBV2
j_call: TRBJ2-3
cdr3_nt: TGTGCCAGCACCGGCCCCTACGGGACAGTTAGCACAGATACGCAGTATTTT
cdr3_aa: CASTGPYGTVSTDTQYF

clone_size: .
d_call: .
v_call: TRBV7-8
j_call: TRBJ2-1
cdr3_nt: TGTGCCAGCAGCCCAAGCGTGACCTACAATGAGCAGTTCTTC
cdr3_aa: CASSPSVTYNEQFF

clone_size: .
d_call: .
v_call: TRBV5-8
j_call: TRBJ2-3
cdr3_nt: TGTGCCAGCAGTGCTACCGAGGAGGCAGATACGCAGTATTTT
cdr3_aa: CASSATEEADTQYF

clone_size: .
d_call: .
v_call: TRBV27
j_call: TRBJ2-3
cdr3_nt: TGTGCCAGCAGTATCGGGGACTTTCGTAGCACAGATACGCAGTATTTT
cdr3_aa: CASSIGDFRSTDTQYF

clone_size: .
d_call: TRBD1
v_call: TRBV6-5
j_call: TRBJ1-1
cdr3_nt: TGTGCCAGCAGTTACTCAGAGACAGGGGGTTTTAGAGCTTTCTTT
cdr3_aa: CASSYSETGGFRAFF

clone_size: .
d_call: .
v_call: TRBV7-3
j_call: TRBJ2-1
cdr3_nt: TGTGCCAGCAGCTTATCTGGGGCCACCTACAATGAGCAGTTCTTC
cdr3_aa: CASSLSGATYNEQFF

clone_size: .
d_call: .
v_call: TRBV9
j_call: TRBJ2-3
cdr3_nt: TGTGCCAGCAGCACGCCTTTAGCAGATTTCACAGATACGCAGTATTTT
cdr3_aa: CASSTPLADFTDTQYF

clone_size: .
d_call: .
v_call: TRBV7-2
j_call: TRBJ2-7
cdr3_nt: TGTGCCAGCAGCATAGCGAGCCTAGGGACCGAGCAGTACTTC
cdr3_aa: CASSIASLGTEQYF

clone_size: many
d_call: .
v_call: TRBV11-3
j_call: TRBJ2-6
cdr3_nt: TGTGCCAGCAGCTCAGGGAGCTCTGGGGCCAACGTCCTGACTTTC
cdr3_aa: CASSSGSSGANVLTF

clone_size: .
d_call: .
v_call: TRBV2
j_call: TRBJ2-2
cdr3_nt: TGTGCCAGCAGTGAATTAGCCACCGGGGAGCTGTTTTTT
cdr3_aa: CASSELATGELFF

clone_size: once
d_call: .
v_call: TRBV30
j_call: TRBJ2-2
cdr3_nt: TGTGCCTGGAGGCCGAAGGGGGGGACCGGGGAGCTGTTTTTT
cdr3_aa: CAWRPKGGTGELFF

clone_size: .
d_call: .
v_call: TRBV20-1
j_call: TRBJ1-5
cdr3_nt: TGCAGTGCTAGTGCGGCAGGGTATAGCAATCAGCCCCAGCATTTT
cdr3_aa: CSASAAGYSNQPQHF

clone_size: .
d_call: TRBD2
v_call: TRBV19
j_call: TRBJ2-3
cdr3_nt: TGTGCCAGTAGTTCAGGACTAGCGGGAGGGCCAGATACGCAGTATTTT
cdr3_aa: CASSSGLAGGPDTQYF

clone_size: .
d_call: .
v_call: TRBV11-2
j_call: TRBJ1-2
cdr3_nt: TGTGCCAGCAGCTCCGACAGAAACTATGGCTACACCTTC
cdr3_aa: CASSSDRNYGYTF

clone_size: .
d_call: TRBD1
v_call: TRBV5-1
j_call: TRBJ1-2
cdr3_nt: TGCGCCAGCAGCCTTACAGGGGTCTCTGTTGGCTACACCTTC
cdr3_aa: CASSLTGVSVGYTF

clone_size: .
d_call: .
v_call: TRBV5-8
j_call: TRBJ1-4
cdr3_nt: TGTGCCAGCAGCTTTGGGGGGGAAAAACTGTTTTTT
cdr3_aa: CASSFGGEKLFF

clone_size: .
d_call: TRBD2
v_call: TRBV7-2
j_call: TRBJ2-1
cdr3_nt: TGTGCCAGCAGCCGTTGGGGGGGGTCCTACAATGAGCAGTTCTTC
cdr3_aa: CASSRWGGSYNEQFF

clone_size: .
d_call: TRBD1
v_call: TRBV2
j_call: TRBJ1-5
cdr3_nt: TGTGCCAGCAGTTTCGACAGGGCCCCTAGACCCCAGCATTTT
cdr3_aa: CASSFDRAPRPQHF

clone_size: .
d_call: .
v_call: TRBV6-5
j_call: TRBJ1-1
cdr3_nt: TGTGCCAGCCTTCCTTTACACGGCAGAGCTTTCTTT
cdr3_aa: CASLPLHGRAFF

clone_size: .
d_call: TRBD1
v_call: TRBV18
j_call: TRBJ2-2
cdr3_nt: TGTGCCAGCTCACCGTCGGGACAGGGGGGCACCGGGGAGCTGTTTTTT
cdr3_aa: CASSPSGQGGTGELFF

clone_size: .
d_call: .
v_call: TRBV19
j_call: TRBJ2-2
cdr3_nt: TGTGCCAGTAGTATCCAGGTGAACACCGGGGAGCTGTTTTTT
cdr3_aa: CASSIQVNTGELFF

clone_size: .
d_call: .
v_call: TRBV18
j_call: TRBJ2-3
cdr3_nt: TGTGCCAGCTCACCAGGAGCGTCCACACGCACAGATACGCAGTATTTT
cdr3_aa: CASSPGASTRTDTQYF

clone_size: .
d_call: .
v_call: TRBV7-3
j_call: TRBJ2-2
cdr3_nt: TGTGCCAGCAGCTTTGGCGGGGCAAACACCGGGGAGCTGTTTTTT
cdr3_aa: CASSFGGANTGELFF

clone_size: .
d_call: TRBD1
v_call: TRBV18
j_call: TRBJ2-7
cdr3_nt: TGTGCCAGCTCATCACAGGGGTTCCGGTCCTACGAGCAGTACTTC
cdr3_aa: CASSSQGFRSYEQYF

clone_size: .
d_call: .
v_call: TRBV4-2
j_call: TRBJ2-1
cdr3_nt: TGTGCCAGCAGCCAAGATATCGCGGGCGGCTCCTACAATGAGCAGTTCTTC
cdr3_aa: CASSQDIAGGSYNEQFF

clone_size: once
d_call: .
v_call: TRBV29-1
j_call: TRBJ1-3
cdr3_nt: TGCAGCGTTGCGACAGGAACCTCTGGAAACACCATATATTTT
cdr3_aa: CSVATGTSGNTIYF

clone_size: few
d_call: .
v_call: TRBV7-9
j_call: TRBJ1-2
cdr3_nt: TGTGCCAGCAGCTTAGTAGGCGGTCGGGGCAACTATGGCTACACCTTC
cdr3_aa: CASSLVGGRGNYGYTF

clone_size: once
d_call: .
v_call: TRBV27
j_call: TRBJ2-3
cdr3_nt: TGTGCCAGCAGTCCCCGTTTCGGGGATACGCAGTATTTT
cdr3_aa: CASSPRFGDTQYF

clone_size: .
d_call: TRBD2
v_call: TRBV11-2
j_call: TRBJ2-3
cdr3_nt: TGTGCCAGCAGTTTGGACCCTAGCGGGGGCACGCAGTATTTT
cdr3_aa: CASSLDPSGGTQYF

clone_size: .
d_call: .
v_call: TRBV18
j_call: TRBJ1-3
cdr3_nt: TGTGCCAGCTCCCAGGGTGTCTCTGGAAACACCATATATTTT
cdr3_aa: CASSQGVSGNTIYF

clone_size: .
d_call: TRBD2
v_call: TRBV5-1
j_call: TRBJ2-7
cdr3_nt: TGCGCCAGCAGCTCGGGACTAGCGTTCGCCTACGAGCAGTACTTC
cdr3_aa: CASSSGLAFAYEQYF

clone_size: .
d_call: TRBD1
v_call: TRBV5-1
j_call: TRBJ2-6
cdr3_nt: TGCGCATCGACAGGGTTATCTTTTGGGGCCAACGTCCTGACTTTC
cdr3_aa: CASTGLSFGANVLTF

clone_size: .
d_call: .
v_call: TRBV6-5
j_call: TRBJ2-7
cdr3_nt: TGTGCCAGCAGTTACTCTATGGACTACGAGCAGTACTTC
cdr3_aa: CASSYSMDYEQYF

clone_size: .
d_call: .
v_call: TRBV5-4
j_call: TRBJ2-5
cdr3_nt: TGTGCCAGCAGCTGGACTTCAAACCTTTTCCAAGAGACCCAGTACTTC
cdr3_aa: CASSWTSNLFQETQYF

clone_size: .
d_call: .
v_call: TRBV18
j_call: TRBJ1-2
cdr3_nt: TGTGCCAGCTCACCGGAATCGGGCGGAAACTATGGCTACACCTTC
cdr3_aa: CASSPESGGNYGYTF

clone_size: .
d_call: .
v_call: TRBV7-9
j_call: TRBJ2-1
cdr3_nt: TGTGCCAGCAGCTTATTGGGGCCATCCTACAATGAGCAGTTCTTC
cdr3_aa: CASSLLGPSYNEQFF

clone_size: .
d_call: TRBD1
v_call: TRBV7-9
j_call: TRBJ1-2
cdr3_nt: TGTGCCAGCAGCTCAGGGACAGGGGGCTACTATGGCTACACCTTC
cdr3_aa: CASSSGTGGYYGYTF

clone_size: .
d_call: .
v_call: TRBV6-1
j_call: TRBJ1-2
cdr3_nt: TGTGCCAGCAGTGACACTTTTGACTATGGCTACACCTTC
cdr3_aa: CASSDTFDYGYTF

clone_size: .
d_call: TRBD1
v_call: TRBV5-1
j_call: TRBJ2-2
cdr3_nt: TGCGCCAGCAGCCCCCAGACAGGGATGAACACCGGGGAGCTGTTTTTT
cdr3_aa: CASSPQTGMNTGELFF

clone_size: once
d_call: .
v_call: TRBV5-6
j_call: TRBJ2-6
cdr3_nt: TGTGCCAGCAGCAGCCCTACTGGGGCCAACGTCCTGACTTTC
cdr3_aa: CASSSPTGANVLTF

clone_size: few
d_call: .
v_call: TRBV5-3
j_call: TRBJ1-5
cdr3_nt: TGTGCCTCGAAGGGGGGACCTAGCAATCAGCCCCAGCATTTT
cdr3_aa: CASKGGPSNQPQHF